There are a few counts of the clone carrying this T cell receptor beta chain. The antigen is unknown. The data belong to a study of human T cells and chemical hapten exposure. The wider study: Small volume differences among pooled libraries mainly caused per-sample TCR yield variation.

Original methodology: Per-sample TCR counts ranged from about 23,224 to 750,000, median about 98,000. Each CDR3 protein is one row after TCRdb ran MiXCR on the RACE reads. TCRdb, not the original authors, processed these V and J calls. The sample lists under 95,000 distinct CDR3 sequences, approximately 9.7% occurring once. The CDR3 runs to 11 residues. V lost 8 bases and J lost 4, with 6 bases in between. Germline loops: CDR1 SNHLY, CDR2 FYNNEI. Time point reported: healthy volunteer bleed at 2 weeks. Unfractionated whole blood yielded the extracted total RNA. Overall study findings and caveats: Sensitizing with DPC caused no change in TCRs above 1 in 1000 frequency.

The sample comprised whole blood. The TCR comes from a female donor in good health. Some clones in this sample may be carry-over from other donors' samples. The chain is built from TRBV2 and TRBJ1-3; D not certain. The chain's CDR3 is CASGMGNTIYF. CDR3 nucleotides: TGTGCCAGCGGGATGGGAAACACCATATATTTT. Complete variable domain (other parts from reference TRBV2 and TRBJ1-3): EPEVTQTPSHQVTQMGQEVILRCVPISNHLYFYWYRQILGQKVEFLVSFYNNEISEKSEIFDDQFSVERPDGSNFTLKIRSTKLEDSAMYFCASGMGNTIYFGEGSWLTVV.